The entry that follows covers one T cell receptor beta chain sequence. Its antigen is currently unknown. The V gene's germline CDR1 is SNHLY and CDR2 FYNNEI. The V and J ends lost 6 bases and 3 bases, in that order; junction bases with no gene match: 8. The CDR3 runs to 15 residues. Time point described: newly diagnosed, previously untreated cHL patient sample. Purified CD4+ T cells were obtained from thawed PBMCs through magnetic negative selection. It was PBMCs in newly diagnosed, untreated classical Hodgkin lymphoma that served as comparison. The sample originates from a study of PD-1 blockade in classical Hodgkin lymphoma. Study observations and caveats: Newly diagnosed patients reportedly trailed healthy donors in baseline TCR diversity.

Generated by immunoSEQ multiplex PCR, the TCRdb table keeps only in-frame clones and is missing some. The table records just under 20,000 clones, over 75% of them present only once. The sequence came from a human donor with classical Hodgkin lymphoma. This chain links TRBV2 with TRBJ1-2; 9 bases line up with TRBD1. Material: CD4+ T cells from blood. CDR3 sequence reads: CASRAGTGPHYGYTF. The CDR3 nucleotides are TGTGCCAGCAGGGCCGGGACAGGGCCTCACTATGGCTACACCTTC.